This TCR beta chain was retrieved from a study of T cell clones after liver transplantation. Here immunoSEQ multiplex PCR was the method, and the copy in TCRdb shows in-frame clones only, minus some. The sample lists about 51,000 clones, 80% to 90% occurring once. Germline V gene lookup returns CDR1 SNHLY and CDR2 FYNNEI. Losses at the gene ends were 4 bases for V and 7 bases for J; bases not matched to a gene: 11. This CDR3 region has 15 residues. Material: CD8+ T cells from blood, obtained 12 months after liver transplant. The V and J genes are TRBV2 and TRBJ2-3; TRBD1 aligns across 7 bases. The sequence derives from a human patient who received a liver transplant. Some T cells could come from the graft donor. CDR3 sequence: CASSGVPDRVHTQYF. The CDR3 nucleotides read TGTGCCAGCAGTGGGGTGCCAGACAGGGTTCATACGCAGTATTTT.